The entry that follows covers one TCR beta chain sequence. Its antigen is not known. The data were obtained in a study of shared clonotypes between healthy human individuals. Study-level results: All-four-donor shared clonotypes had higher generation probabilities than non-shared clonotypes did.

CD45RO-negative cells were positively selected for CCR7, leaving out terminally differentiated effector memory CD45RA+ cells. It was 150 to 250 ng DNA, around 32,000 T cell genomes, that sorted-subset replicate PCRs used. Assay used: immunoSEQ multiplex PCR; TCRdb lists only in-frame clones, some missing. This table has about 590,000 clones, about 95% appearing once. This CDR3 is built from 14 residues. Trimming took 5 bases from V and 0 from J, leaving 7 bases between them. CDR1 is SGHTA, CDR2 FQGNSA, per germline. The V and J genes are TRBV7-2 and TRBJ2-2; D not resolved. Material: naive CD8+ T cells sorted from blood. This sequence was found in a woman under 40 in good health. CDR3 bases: TGTGCCAGCAGCACGGTCGCGAACACCGGGGAGCTGTTTTTT. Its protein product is CASSTVANTGELFF.